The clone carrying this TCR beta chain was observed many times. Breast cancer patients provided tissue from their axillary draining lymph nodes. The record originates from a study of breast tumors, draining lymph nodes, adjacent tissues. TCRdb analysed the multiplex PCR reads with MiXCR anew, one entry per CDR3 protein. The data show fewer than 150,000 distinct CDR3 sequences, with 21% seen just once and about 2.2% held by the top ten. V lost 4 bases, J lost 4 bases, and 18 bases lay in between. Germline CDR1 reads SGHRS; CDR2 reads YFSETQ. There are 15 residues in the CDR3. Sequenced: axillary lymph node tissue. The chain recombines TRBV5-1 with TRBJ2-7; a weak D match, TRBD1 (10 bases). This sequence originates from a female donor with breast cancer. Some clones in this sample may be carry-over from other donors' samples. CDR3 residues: CASSASGTGAYEQYF. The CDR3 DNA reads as TGCGCCAGCAGCGCTAGCGGGACAGGGGCGTACGAGCAGTACTTC.